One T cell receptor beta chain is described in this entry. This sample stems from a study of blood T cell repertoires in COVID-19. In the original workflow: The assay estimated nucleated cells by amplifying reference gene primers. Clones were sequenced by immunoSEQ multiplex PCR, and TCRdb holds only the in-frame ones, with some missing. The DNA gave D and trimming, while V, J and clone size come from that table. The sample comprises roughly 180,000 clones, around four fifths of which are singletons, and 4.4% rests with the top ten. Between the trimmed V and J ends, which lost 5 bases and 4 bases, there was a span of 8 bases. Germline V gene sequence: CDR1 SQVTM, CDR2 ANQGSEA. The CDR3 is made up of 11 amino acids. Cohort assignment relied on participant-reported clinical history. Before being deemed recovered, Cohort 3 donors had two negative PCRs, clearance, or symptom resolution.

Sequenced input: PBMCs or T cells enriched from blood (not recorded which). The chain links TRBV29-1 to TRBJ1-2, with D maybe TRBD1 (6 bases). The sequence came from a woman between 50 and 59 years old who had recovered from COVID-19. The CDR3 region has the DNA TGCAGCGTTATACAGGGCTATGGCTACACCTTC. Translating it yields CSVIQGYGYTF. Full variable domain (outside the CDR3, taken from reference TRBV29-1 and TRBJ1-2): SAVISQKPSRDICQRGTSLTIQCQVDSQVTMMFWYRQQPGQSLTLIATANQGSEATYESGFVIDKFPISRPNLTFSTLTVSNMSPEDSSIYLCSVIQGYGYTFGSGTRLTVV.